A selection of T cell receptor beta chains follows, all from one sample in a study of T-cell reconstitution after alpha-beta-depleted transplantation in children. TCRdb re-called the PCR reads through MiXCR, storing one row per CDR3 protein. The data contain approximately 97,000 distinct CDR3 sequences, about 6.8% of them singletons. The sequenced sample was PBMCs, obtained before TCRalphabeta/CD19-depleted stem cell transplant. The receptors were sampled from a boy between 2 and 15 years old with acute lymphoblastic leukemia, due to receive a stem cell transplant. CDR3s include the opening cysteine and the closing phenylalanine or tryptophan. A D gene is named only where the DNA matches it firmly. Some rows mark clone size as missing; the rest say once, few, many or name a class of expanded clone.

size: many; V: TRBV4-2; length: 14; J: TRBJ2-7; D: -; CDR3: CASSHRRDAYEQYF; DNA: TGTGCCAGCAGCCATAGGAGGGATGCCTACGAGCAGTACTTC
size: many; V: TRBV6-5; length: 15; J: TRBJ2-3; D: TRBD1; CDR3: CASSYSGQGTDTQYF; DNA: TGTGCCAGCAGTTACTCGGGACAGGGCACAGATACGCAGTATTTT
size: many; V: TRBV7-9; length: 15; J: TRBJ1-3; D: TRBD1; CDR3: CASSKDRDSGNTIYF; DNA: TGTGCCAGCAGCAAAGACAGGGACTCTGGAAACACCATATATTTT
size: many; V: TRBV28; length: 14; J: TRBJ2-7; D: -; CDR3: CASSLFRGSYEQYF; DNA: TGTGCCAGCAGTTTATTTCGGGGCTCCTACGAGCAGTACTTC
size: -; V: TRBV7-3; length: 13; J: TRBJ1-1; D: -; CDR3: CASSYSRGTEAFF; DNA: TGTGCCAGCAGCTACAGTCGGGGCACTGAAGCTTTCTTT
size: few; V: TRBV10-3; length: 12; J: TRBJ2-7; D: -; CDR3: CAISPVGDEQYF; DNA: TGTGCCATCAGTCCCGTAGGGGACGAGCAGTACTTC
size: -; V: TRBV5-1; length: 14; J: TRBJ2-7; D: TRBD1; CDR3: CASSDPYRGYEQYF; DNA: TGCGCCAGCAGCGACCCGTACAGGGGGTACGAGCAGTACTTC
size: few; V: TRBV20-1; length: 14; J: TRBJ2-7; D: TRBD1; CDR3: CSASSGTATYEQYF; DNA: TGCAGTGCTAGTTCCGGGACAGCGACCTACGAGCAGTACTTC
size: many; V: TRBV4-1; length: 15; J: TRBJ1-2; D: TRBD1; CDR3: CASSPRIGGGYGYTF; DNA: TGCGCCAGCAGTCCAAGAATAGGGGGCGGGTATGGCTACACCTTC
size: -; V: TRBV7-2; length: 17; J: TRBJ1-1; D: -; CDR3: CASSLARFTRPNTEAFF; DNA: TGTGCCAGCAGCTTAGCGCGGTTTACAAGACCGAACACTGAAGCTTTCTTT
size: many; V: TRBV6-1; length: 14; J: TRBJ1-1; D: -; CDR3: CASWGGTSRTEAFF; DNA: TGTGCCAGCTGGGGTGGGACGTCGAGGACTGAAGCTTTCTTT
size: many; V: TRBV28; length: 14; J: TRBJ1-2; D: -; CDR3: CASSLAAPFYGYTF; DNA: TGTGCCAGCAGTTTGGCAGCCCCTTTCTATGGCTACACCTTC
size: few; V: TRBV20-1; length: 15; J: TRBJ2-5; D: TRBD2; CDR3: CSARGTSGALGTQYF; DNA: TGCAGTGCTAGAGGGACTAGCGGGGCTCTCGGGACCCAGTACTTC
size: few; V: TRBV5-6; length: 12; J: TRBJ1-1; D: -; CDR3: CASSRGIAEAFF; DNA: TGTGCCAGCAGCCGAGGTATTGCTGAAGCTTTCTTT
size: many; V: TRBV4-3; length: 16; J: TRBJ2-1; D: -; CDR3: CASSQGIQRSYNEQFF; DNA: TGCGCCAGCAGCCAAGGAATACAGCGATCCTACAATGAGCAGTTCTTC
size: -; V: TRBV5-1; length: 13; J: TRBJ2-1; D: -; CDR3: CASSLPSDGEQFF; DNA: TGCGCCAGCAGCCTACCTTCGGACGGTGAGCAGTTCTTC
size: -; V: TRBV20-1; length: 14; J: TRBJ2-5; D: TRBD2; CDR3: CSAGRTSGGAAQYF; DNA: TGCAGTGCTGGACGGACTAGCGGGGGGGCGGCCCAGTACTTC
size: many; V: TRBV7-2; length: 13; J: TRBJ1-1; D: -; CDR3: CASSLIQGTEAFF; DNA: TGTGCCAGCAGCTTAATCCAAGGAACTGAAGCTTTCTTT
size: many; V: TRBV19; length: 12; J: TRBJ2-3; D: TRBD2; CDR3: CASSPGGDTQYF; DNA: TGTGCCAGTAGCCCGGGAGGAGATACGCAGTATTTT
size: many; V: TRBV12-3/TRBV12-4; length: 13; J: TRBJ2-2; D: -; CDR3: CASSQGVTGELFF; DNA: TGTGCCAGCAGTCAAGGAGTTACCGGGGAGCTGTTTTTT
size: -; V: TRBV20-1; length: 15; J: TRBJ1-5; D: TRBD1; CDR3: CSARWTGGSNQPQHF; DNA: TGCAGTGCTAGATGGACAGGGGGGAGCAATCAGCCCCAGCATTTT
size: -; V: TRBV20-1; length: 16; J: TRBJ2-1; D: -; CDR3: CSARDPAGPSYNEQFF; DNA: TGCAGTGCTAGAGATCCGGCGGGACCCTCCTACAATGAGCAGTTCTTC
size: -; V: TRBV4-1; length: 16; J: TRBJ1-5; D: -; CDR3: CASSQVDSRGNQPQHF; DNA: TGCGCCAGCAGCCAAGTCGACTCGAGGGGCAATCAGCCCCAGCATTTT
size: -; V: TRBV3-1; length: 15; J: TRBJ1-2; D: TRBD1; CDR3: CASSRGQGARYGYTF; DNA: TGTGCCAGCAGCCGAGGACAGGGGGCGAGATATGGCTACACCTTC
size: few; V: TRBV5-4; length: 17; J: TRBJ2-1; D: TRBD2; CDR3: CASSPSPASGGSGEQFF; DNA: TGTGCCAGCAGCCCCTCCCCAGCTAGCGGGGGGTCGGGTGAGCAGTTCTTC
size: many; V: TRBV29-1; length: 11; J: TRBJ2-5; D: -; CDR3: CSARYQETQYF; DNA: TGCAGCGCTCGGTACCAAGAGACCCAGTACTTC
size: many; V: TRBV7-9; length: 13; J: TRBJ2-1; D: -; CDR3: CASSLAPVNEQFF; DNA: TGTGCCAGCAGCTTAGCCCCCGTGAATGAGCAGTTCTTC
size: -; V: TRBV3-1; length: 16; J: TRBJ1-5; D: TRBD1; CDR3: CASSQGDRGPYQPQHF; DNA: TGTGCCAGCAGCCAAGGAGACAGGGGGCCTTATCAGCCCCAGCATTTT
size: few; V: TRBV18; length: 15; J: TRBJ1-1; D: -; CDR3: CASSPVHGGNTEAFF; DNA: TGTGCCAGCTCACCCGTCCATGGGGGGAACACTGAAGCTTTCTTT
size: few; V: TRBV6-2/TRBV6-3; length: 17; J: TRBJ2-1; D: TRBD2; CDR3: CASSFDLAGVTYNEQFF; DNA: TGTGCCAGCAGTTTCGATCTAGCGGGGGTGACCTACAATGAGCAGTTCTTC
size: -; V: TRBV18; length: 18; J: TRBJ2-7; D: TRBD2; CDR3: CASSPASGGTFSSYEQYF; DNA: TGTGCCAGCTCACCAGCCAGCGGGGGAACCTTCAGCTCCTACGAGCAGTACTTC
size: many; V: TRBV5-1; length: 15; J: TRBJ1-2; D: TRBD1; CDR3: CASSPRTGGLDGYTF; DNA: TGCGCCAGCAGCCCGAGGACAGGGGGCCTCGATGGCTACACCTTC
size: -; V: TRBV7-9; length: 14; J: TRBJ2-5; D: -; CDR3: CASSPGYSQETQYF; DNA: TGTGCCAGCAGTCCCGGATATTCCCAAGAGACCCAGTACTTC
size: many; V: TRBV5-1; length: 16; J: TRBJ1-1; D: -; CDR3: CASSPQGVGMNTEAFF; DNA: TGCGCCAGCAGCCCCCAGGGTGTGGGGATGAACACTGAAGCTTTCTTT
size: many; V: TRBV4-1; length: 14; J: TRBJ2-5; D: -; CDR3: CASSQARSGETQYF; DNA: TGCGCCAGCAGCCAAGCTCGTAGCGGCGAGACCCAGTACTTC
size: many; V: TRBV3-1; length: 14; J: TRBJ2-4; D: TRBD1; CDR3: CASSHPGQGNIQYF; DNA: TGTGCCAGCAGCCACCCGGGACAGGGAAACATTCAGTACTTC
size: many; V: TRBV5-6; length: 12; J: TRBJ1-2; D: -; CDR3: CASSLVGDGYTF; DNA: TGTGCCAGCAGCTTGGTTGGGGATGGCTACACCTTC
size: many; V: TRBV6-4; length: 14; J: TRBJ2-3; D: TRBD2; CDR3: CASSDSRGADTQYF; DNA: TGTGCCAGCAGTGACTCGCGGGGGGCAGATACGCAGTATTTT
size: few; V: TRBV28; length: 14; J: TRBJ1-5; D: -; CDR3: CASSLWAIGQPQHF; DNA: TGTGCCAGCAGTTTATGGGCCATAGGCCAGCCCCAGCATTTT
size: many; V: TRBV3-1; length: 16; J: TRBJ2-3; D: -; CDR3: CASSLLTPGSTDTQYF; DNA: TGTGCCAGCAGCCTCCTCACCCCCGGATCCACAGATACGCAGTATTTT
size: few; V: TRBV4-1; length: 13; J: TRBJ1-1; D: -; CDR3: CASSQGMNTEAFF; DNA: TGCGCCAGCAGCCAAGGGATGAACACTGAAGCTTTCTTT
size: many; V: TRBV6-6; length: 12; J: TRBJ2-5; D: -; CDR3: CASSVRRETQYF; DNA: TGTGCCAGCAGTGTCCGACGGGAGACCCAGTACTTC
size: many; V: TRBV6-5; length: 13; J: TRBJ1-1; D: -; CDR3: CASSQSGNTEAFF; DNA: TGTGCCAGCAGCCAAAGTGGAAACACTGAAGCTTTCTTT
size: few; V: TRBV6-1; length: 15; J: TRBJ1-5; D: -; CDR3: CASSEWLGDNQPQHF; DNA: TGTGCCAGCAGTGAATGGTTGGGGGATAATCAGCCCCAGCATTTT
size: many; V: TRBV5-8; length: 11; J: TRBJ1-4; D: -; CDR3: CASSFREKLFF; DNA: TGTGCCAGCAGCTTCAGGGAAAAACTGTTTTTT
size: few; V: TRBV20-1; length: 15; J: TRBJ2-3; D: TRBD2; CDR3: CSARAAGGVTDTQYF; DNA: TGCAGTGCTAGAGCAGCGGGGGGGGTCACAGATACGCAGTATTTT
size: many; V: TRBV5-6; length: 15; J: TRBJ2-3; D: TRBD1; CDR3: CASSGGTGGTDTQYF; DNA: TGTGCCAGCAGCGGAGGGACAGGGGGCACAGATACGCAGTATTTT
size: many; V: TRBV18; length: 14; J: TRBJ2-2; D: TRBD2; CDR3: CASSPGGSTGELFF; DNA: TGTGCCAGCTCACCGGGAGGGAGCACCGGGGAGCTGTTTTTT
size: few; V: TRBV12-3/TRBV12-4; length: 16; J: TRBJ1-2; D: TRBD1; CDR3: CASSLSLTGGRYGYTF; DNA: TGTGCCAGCAGTCTATCTTTGACAGGGGGCCGCTATGGCTACACCTTC
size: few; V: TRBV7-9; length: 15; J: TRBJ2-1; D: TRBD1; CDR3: CASSTRDRGSNEQFF; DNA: TGTGCCAGCAGCACCCGGGACAGGGGGTCGAATGAGCAGTTCTTC
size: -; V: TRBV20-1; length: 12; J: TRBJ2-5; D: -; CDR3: CSAGDFQETQYF; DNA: TGCAGTGCTGGGGACTTTCAAGAGACCCAGTACTTC
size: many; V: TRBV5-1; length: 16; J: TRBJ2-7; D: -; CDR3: CASSLLSALPPYEQYF; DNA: TGCGCCAGCAGCTTGTTGAGTGCCCTACCCCCCTACGAGCAGTACTTC
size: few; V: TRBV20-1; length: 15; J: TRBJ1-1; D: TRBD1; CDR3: CSARRQGVGDTEAFF; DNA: TGCAGTGCTAGAAGGCAGGGGGTTGGGGACACTGAAGCTTTCTTT
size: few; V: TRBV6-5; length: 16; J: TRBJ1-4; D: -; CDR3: CASSRSWAPTNEKLFF; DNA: TGTGCCAGCAGTAGGTCTTGGGCGCCAACTAATGAAAAACTGTTTTTT
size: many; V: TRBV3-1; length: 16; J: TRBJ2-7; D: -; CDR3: CASSQPRGPTTYEQYF; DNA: TGTGCCAGCAGCCAACCCAGGGGTCCCACGACCTACGAGCAGTACTTC
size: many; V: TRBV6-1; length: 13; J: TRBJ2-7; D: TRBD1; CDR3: CASRGTGVNEQYF; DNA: TGTGCCAGCAGAGGGACAGGGGTTAACGAGCAGTACTTC
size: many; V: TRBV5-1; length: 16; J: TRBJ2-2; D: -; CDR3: CASSFFGTRNTGELFF; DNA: TGCGCCAGCAGCTTCTTCGGGACGCGAAACACCGGGGAGCTGTTTTTT
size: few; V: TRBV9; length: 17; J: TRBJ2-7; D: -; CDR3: CASSVIPGPEGGNEQYF; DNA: TGTGCCAGCAGCGTAATCCCCGGGCCGGAAGGTGGTAACGAGCAGTACTTC
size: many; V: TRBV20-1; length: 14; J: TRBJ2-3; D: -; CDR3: CSAKEWDYTDTQYF; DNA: TGCAGTGCTAAGGAGTGGGATTACACAGATACGCAGTATTTT